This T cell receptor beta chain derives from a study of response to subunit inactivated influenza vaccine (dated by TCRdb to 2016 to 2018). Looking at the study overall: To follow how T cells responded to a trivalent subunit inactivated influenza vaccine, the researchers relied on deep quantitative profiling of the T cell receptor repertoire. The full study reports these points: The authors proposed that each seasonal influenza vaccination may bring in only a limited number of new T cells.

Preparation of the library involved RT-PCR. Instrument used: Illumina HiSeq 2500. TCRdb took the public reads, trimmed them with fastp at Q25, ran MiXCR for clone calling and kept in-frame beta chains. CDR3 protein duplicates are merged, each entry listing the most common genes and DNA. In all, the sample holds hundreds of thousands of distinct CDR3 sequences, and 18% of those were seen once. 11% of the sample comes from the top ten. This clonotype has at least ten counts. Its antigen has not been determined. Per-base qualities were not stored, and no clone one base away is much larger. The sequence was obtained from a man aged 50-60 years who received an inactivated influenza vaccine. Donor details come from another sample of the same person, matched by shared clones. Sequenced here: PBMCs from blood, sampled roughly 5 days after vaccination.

The nucleotide sequence is given as TGTGCCAGCAGCCAGACAGGGGGTGGCTACACCTTC. Its translation reads: CASSQTGGGYTF. The chain was built from TRBV3-1 and TRBJ1-2; 9 bases in between match TRBD1. Including the terminal cysteine and phenylalanine, the CDR3 comprises 12 residues. Only CDR3 DNA is held: 36 bases, read in frame from base 1. V is pruned by 3 bases and J by 7 bases, leaving 0 bases of the junction without a gene match. The germline V gene (reference sequence) provides CDR1 LGHDT and CDR2 YNNKEL.